Presented here are 22 T cell receptor beta chains from one specimen sequenced in a study of T cells in Graves' hyperthyroidism and ophthalmopathy (dated by TCRdb to about 2019). Libraries were built with multiplex PCR. Reads for this sample came from an Illumina HiSeq 2000. Amplification of TCR beta CDR3 regions was carried out from RNA transcripts. For the first round of RT-PCR on the TCR CDR3, the HTBI primer set was used together with the Qiagen OneStep RT-PCR kit. Using fastp trimming at Q25 and MiXCR clonotype assembly, TCRdb reanalyzed the public sequencing data and kept in-frame beta chains. Duplicate CDR3 protein sequences are folded into a single record with the most common DNA and genes. The sample has 400,000 to 500,000 distinct CDR3 sequences on record, under 15% of them singletons. In total, the top ten clones hold 13% of the sample. Sequenced input: blood. All receptors come from a young man with Graves' ophthalmopathy.

V and J are TRBV7-6 and TRBJ2-3; the match to TRBD2 covers 14 bases. Germline loops: CDR1 SGHVS, CDR2 FNYEAQ. The CDR3 runs 18 residues. V gave up 5 bases and J gave up 2 bases; unmatched junction bases: 9. In DNA, the CDR3 is TGTGCCAGCAGCCCCGGGACTAGCGGGAGCTTGCCCACAGATACGCAGTATTTT. Translating it yields CASSPGTSGSLPTDTQYF.

This clonotype has a count of ten or more. For the CDR3, the DNA is TGTGCCAGCAGTGTGGATCCGGGCCCAACCTACGAGCAGTACTTC. As protein: CASSVDPGPTYEQYF. The chain combines TRBV2 with TRBJ2-7, with D unclear. Germline V gene data show CDR1 as SNHLY and CDR2 as FYNNEI. CDR3 size: 15 residues. V was cut by 4 bases and J by 2 bases, with 15 bases left in between.

This clonotype was seen ten or more times. J is TRBJ2-1 and V is TRBV12-3 or TRBV12-4, with 13 bases aligning to TRBD2. This CDR3 spans 15 amino acids. The J segment lost 8 bases and the V segment lost 6 bases, leaving 7 bases of the junction unmatched. The DNA for the CDR3 is TGTGCCAGCAGACCAACTAGCGGGAGGGCCGATGAGCAGTTCTTC. Translated, it gives CASRPTSGRADEQFF.

This clonotype was detected only a few times. The chain is built from TRBV6-2 or TRBV6-3 and TRBJ2-7, with TRBD2 matching over 13 bases. Germline assignment: CDR1 MNHEY and CDR2 SVGEGT. Unmatched junction bases numbered 9, after V lost 4 bases and J lost 0 bases. CDR3 length: 18 residues. CDR3 sequence: CASSSQGLAGTSSYEQYF. CDR3 coding DNA: TGTGCCAGCAGTTCCCAGGGACTAGCGGGGACAAGCTCCTACGAGCAGTACTTC.

The chain links TRBV13 to TRBJ2-1, with TRBD1 matching over 7 bases. With 5 bases clipped from V and 1 base from J, the junction kept 11 bases outside the gene matches. Germline V CDR1 and CDR2: PRHDT, FYEKMQ (reference sequence). The CDR3 has 17 amino acids. The DNA of the CDR3 is TGTGCCAGCAGCCGCAACAGGGGATTAGAGTCCTACAATGAGCAGTTCTTC. It encodes CASSRNRGLESYNEQFF. The full variable domain, completed using reference TRBV13 and TRBJ2-1, is AAGVIQSPRHLIKEKRETATLKCYPIPRHDTVYWYQQGPGQDPQFLISFYEKMQSDKGSIPDRFSAQQFSDYHSELNMSSLELGDSALYFCASSRNRGLESYNEQFFGPGTRLTVL.

This clonotype has just one count. No conserved phenylalanine or tryptophan is present at the end of the CDR3, so a read error is the likely explanation. This sequence joins TRBV4-1 and TRBJ2-6; D not resolved. This CDR3 has 15 amino acids. CDR1 is MGHRA and CDR2 is YSYEKL in the germline V gene. V was cut by 1 base and J by 2 bases, with 6 bases left in between. The CDR3 reads CASSQARAGANVLTL. As DNA, the CDR3 is TGCGCCAGCAGCCAAGCACGGGCTGGGGCCAACGTCCTGACTCTC.

The gene calls are TRBV27 and TRBJ2-1, with 8 positions matching TRBD2. With V trimmed by 7 bases and J by 2 bases, 4 bases remained unmatched. Germline V gene data show CDR1 as MNHEY and CDR2 as SMNVEV (reference sequence). The CDR3 has 14 residues. The CDR3, as DNA: TGTGCCAGCAACCTAGCGGGCACCTACAATGAGCAGTTCTTC. This sequence encodes CASNLAGTYNEQFF.

The chain carries TRBV5-1 and TRBJ2-3, with TRBD1 matching over 8 bases. This CDR3 spans 15 amino acids. Germline CDR1 is SGHRS and CDR2 is YFSETQ. After removal of 4 bases from V and 5 bases from J, the junction contained 9 bases not matched to a gene. CDR3 coding DNA: TGCGCCAGCAGCGTTGGACAGGGCCTGGGAGATACGCAGTATTTT. It codes for CASSVGQGLGDTQYF.

This clonotype was seen a few times. The chain combines TRBV7-9 with TRBJ2-2, with D uncertain. This CDR3 region has 12 residues. The V gene's germline CDR1 is SEHNR and CDR2 FQNEAQ (reference sequence). V shed 5 bases and J shed 6 bases, with 7 bases lying between them. The CDR3 coding sequence is TGTGCCAGCAGCAGGATCGCCGGGGAGCTGTTTTTT. Its protein product is CASSRIAGELFF.

The chain links TRBV5-6 to TRBJ1-1; the D gene is possibly TRBD1 (5 bases). The CDR3 spans 13 residues. Germline CDR1 is SGHDT and CDR2 is YYEEEE. Trimming shortened V by 0 bases and J by 6 bases, and 9 bases separated the two germline ends. CDR3 nucleotide sequence: TGTGCCAGCAGCTTGGTGGGGGAGGCTGAAGCTTTCTTT. Translating gives CASSLVGEAEAFF.

This clonotype was recorded many times. This rearrangement joins TRBV20-1 to TRBJ2-7; the D gene is possibly TRBD2 (6 bases). Trimming shortened V by 4 bases and J by 1 base, and 11 bases separated the two germline ends. This CDR3 has 13 amino acids. Germline V CDR1 and CDR2: DFQATT, SNEGSKA (reference sequence). Written as DNA, the CDR3 is TGCAGTGCTACGGGGGTCCCATCCTACGAGCAGTACTTC. Translation: CSATGVPSYEQYF.

This clonotype was seen at least ten times. The genes are TRBV20-1 and TRBJ1-2; D is ambiguous. Germline V lookup: CDR1 DFQATT, CDR2 SNEGSKA (reference sequence). Trimming pared 6 bases from V and 2 bases from J, leaving 7 bases between. This CDR3 has 11 residues. The CDR3 region is CSASENYGYTF. In DNA form, the CDR3 reads TGCAGTGCGAGTGAGAACTATGGCTACACCTTC.

This clonotype was detected a few times. The genes are TRBV12-3 or TRBV12-4 and TRBJ2-3; 16 positions agree with TRBD2. The CDR3 covers 18 residues. V gave up 7 bases and J gave up 2 bases; unmatched junction bases: 9. This CDR3 reads CASTLGLAGGRDTDTQYF. CDR3 sequence (DNA): TGTGCCAGCACCTTGGGACTAGCGGGGGGGCGTGACACAGATACGCAGTATTTT.

The table lists this clonotype with a count of one. A much larger clone differs from this one at a single base, so this may be a read error. The chain has TRBV6-1 and TRBJ2-1; D is perhaps TRBD1 (6 bases). The length of the CDR3 is 14 residues. Between the trimmed V and J ends, which lost 8 bases and 10 bases, there was a span of 21 bases. Germline V gene sequence: CDR1 MNHNS, CDR2 SASEGT. The CDR3, as DNA: TGTGCCAGCGGGCAACTACAGGGTGGAAACGAGCAGTTCTTC. It encodes CASGQLQGGNEQFF.

The genes are TRBV19 and TRBJ2-5, with 7 bases identical to TRBD1. Per germline, CDR1 LNHDA and CDR2 SQIVND (reference sequence). The CDR3 loop spans 16 amino acids. Trimming cost V 4 bases and J 0 bases; bases outside gene matches: 8. DNA for the CDR3: TGTGCCAGTAGTAGCAGACAGGGTTCCTACCAAGAGACCCAGTACTTC. As protein: CASSSRQGSYQETQYF.

The chain recombines TRBV25-1 with TRBJ2-7; the match to TRBD1 covers 7 bases. This CDR3 is built from 15 residues. CDR1 is MGHDK, CDR2 SYGVNS, per germline. V trimming: 2 bases; J trimming: 1 base; junction bases outside the gene matches: 5. The CDR3 sequence is CASSELGTDSYEQYF. CDR3 bases: TGTGCCAGCAGTGAACTCGGGACAGATTCCTACGAGCAGTACTTC.

This clonotype was detected ten times or more. The chain's CDR3 is CASSQTTKGGESPLHF. The CDR3 DNA follows: TGTGCCAGCAGTCAAACCACGAAAGGAGGCGAGTCACCCCTCCACTTT. V is TRBV6-1 and J is TRBJ1-6; no clear D. The CDR3 has 16 residues. Trimming took 5 bases from V and 10 from J, leaving 21 bases between them. Per the germline V gene, CDR1 is MNHNS and CDR2 is SASEGT.

This clonotype was seen only a few times. The rearrangement uses TRBV30 and TRBJ1-1; D remains ambiguous. Per the germline V gene, CDR1 is GTSNPN and CDR2 is SVGIG (reference sequence). CDR3 length: 14 residues. V shed 2 bases and J shed 1 base, with 11 bases lying between them. CDR3 DNA sequence: TGTGCCTGGAGTTCAGGACGGGAGAACACTGAAGCTTTCTTT. Translating gives CAWSSGRENTEAFF. The complete variable domain, with remaining parts taken from reference TRBV30 and TRBJ1-1, reads SQTIHQWPATLVQPVGSPLSLECTVEGTSNPNLYWYRQAAGRGLQLLFYSVGIGQISSEVPQNLSASRPQDRQFILSSKKLLLSDSGFYLCAWSSGRENTEAFFGQGTRLTVV.

The chain employs TRBV19 and TRBJ1-2; 7 bases line up with TRBD1. This CDR3 spans 15 amino acids. Losses at the gene ends were 1 base for V and 4 bases for J; bases not matched to a gene: 6. From germline, CDR1 is LNHDA and CDR2 SQIVND (reference sequence). CDR3 loop: CASSIGPGGAYGYTF. For the CDR3, the DNA is TGTGCCAGTAGTATAGGTCCAGGGGGAGCCTATGGCTACACCTTC.

This clonotype has just one count. J is TRBJ2-1 and V is TRBV4-1; 9 nucleotides line up with TRBD2. This CDR3 comprises 17 residues. CDR1 MGHRA and CDR2 YSYEKL come from the germline V gene. V lost 2 bases and J lost 12; bases outside the gene matches: 17. CDR3 sequence: CASSQKGRREGRLGQFF. Written as DNA, the CDR3 is TGCGCCAGCAGCCAAAAAGGGCGGCGGGAGGGCCGCCTGGGGCAGTTCTTC.

In DNA form, the CDR3 reads TGTGCCAGTAGTCCCCGACTGAGGGAAGCTTTCTTT. It codes for CASSPRLREAFF. The chain combines TRBV19 with TRBJ1-1; no firm D call. Germline V gives CDR1 LNHDA, CDR2 SQIVND (reference sequence). The CDR3 is made up of 12 amino acids. V was trimmed by 5 bases and J by 8 bases, leaving 12 bases between them.

This clonotype was detected only a few times. The chain carries TRBV27 and TRBJ1-5; D gene uncertain. Germline-derived CDR1 and CDR2 are MNHEY and SMNVEV (reference sequence). The length of the CDR3 is 11 residues. The CDR3 protein is CARHFNQPQHF. The CDR3 DNA follows: TGTGCTCGGCATTTCAATCAGCCCCAGCATTTT.